This TCR beta chain was recorded in a study of T cells in Graves' hyperthyroidism and ophthalmopathy. Study-level findings and limits: Using 13 V-J features, a model discriminated ophthalmopathy from stable hyperthyroidism.

To note about this clonotype: Its antigen is currently unknown.

V lost 3 bases and J 1 base, leaving 13 bases between the germline ends. The CDR3 loop spans 15 amino acids. Per the germline V gene, CDR1 is SGHNT and CDR2 is YYREEE (reference sequence). Subjects with ophthalmopathy showed a Clinical Activity Score no lower than 3, a NOSPECS grade no lower than 4, and a duration shorter than 3 months. Diagnoses were made from clinical symptoms, serum measures (thyroxine and TRAb), thyroid ultrasound and orbital computed tomography. TCR beta CDR3 regions were amplified from RNA transcripts. The TCR CDR3 first-round RT-PCR relied on the HTBI primer set. TCRdb analysed the multiplex PCR reads with MiXCR anew, one entry per CDR3 protein. Among around 60,000 distinct CDR3 sequences listed, roughly 52% were seen once.

The source material was blood. This receptor was identified in a woman younger than 45 with Graves' ophthalmopathy. The gene calls are TRBV5-4 and TRBJ1-1, with D hard to call. CDR3 nucleotide sequence: TGTGCCAGCAGCTCACCATCCTGGTGGAACACTGAAGCTTTCTTT. Translated: CASSSPSWWNTEAFF.